The T cell receptor (beta chain) described here comes from a study of cytomegalovirus exposure and HLA in healthy donors. The study, taken as a whole, reports: First-cohort TCR clusters were later found to tend to co-occur in the roughly 120 validation repertoires.

A remark on this clone: Its antigen remains unidentified.

This table comes from immunoSEQ multiplex PCR, and its TCRdb copy is limited to in-frame clones, with some not included. Among about 250,000 clones listed, roughly 87% were seen once. This CDR3 has 14 amino acids. V was pared by 6 bases and J by 4 bases, with 7 bases of the junction left unmatched. Per germline, CDR1 MNHNS and CDR2 SASEGT. The TCR sequence derives from a man younger than 30 in good health and CMV-seropositive. The sequenced sample was PBMCs. The rearrangement links TRBV6-1 to TRBJ1-1; 8 nucleotides agree with TRBD1. The DNA of the CDR3 is TGTGCCAGCAGCCGGACAGGGCAGTTCACTGAAGCTTTCTTT. Its translation is CASSRTGQFTEAFF.